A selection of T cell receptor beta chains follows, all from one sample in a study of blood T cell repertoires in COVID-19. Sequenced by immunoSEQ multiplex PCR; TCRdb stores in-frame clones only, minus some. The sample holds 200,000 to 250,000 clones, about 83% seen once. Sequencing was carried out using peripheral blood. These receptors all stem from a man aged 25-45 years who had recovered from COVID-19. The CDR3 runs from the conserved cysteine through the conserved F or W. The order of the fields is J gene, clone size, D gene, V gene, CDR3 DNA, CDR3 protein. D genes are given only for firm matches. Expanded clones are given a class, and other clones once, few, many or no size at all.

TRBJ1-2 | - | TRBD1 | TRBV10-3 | TGTGCCATCAGTGACACAGGGGGCTGGGGCTACACCTTC | CAISDTGGWGYTF
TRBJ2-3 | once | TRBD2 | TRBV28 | TGTGCCAGCAGTTTAGGGGACAGTTTGTCGCAGCGGGGGGTCTGGAGCACAGATACGCAGTATTTT | CASSLGDSLSQRGVWSTDTQYF
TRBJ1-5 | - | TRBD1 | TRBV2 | TGTGCCAGCAGTGACTTCGGGGACAGTTATCAGCCCCAGCATTTT | CASSDFGDSYQPQHF
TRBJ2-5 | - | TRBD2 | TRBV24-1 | TGTGCCACCAGTGATGGGGGGGGAGAGACCCAGTACTTC | CATSDGGGETQYF
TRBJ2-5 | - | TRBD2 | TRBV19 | TGTGCCAGTAGGGAAAGCGGGGGGGCTGGAGAGACCCAGTACTTC | CASRESGGAGETQYF
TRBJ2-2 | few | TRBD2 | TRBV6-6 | TGTGCCAGCAGAGCGGGGCAAAACACCGGGGAGCTGTTTTTT | CASRAGQNTGELFF
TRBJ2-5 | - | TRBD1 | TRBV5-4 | TGTGCCAGCAGCCCGGGGGGACAGGGTCATCGAGAGACCCAGTACTTC | CASSPGGQGHRETQYF
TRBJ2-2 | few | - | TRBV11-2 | TGTGCCAGCAGCGCACAGGGGGGGATCGGGGAGCTGTTTTTT | CASSAQGGIGELFF
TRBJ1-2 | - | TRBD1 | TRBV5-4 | TGTGCCAGCAGTCGGACAGGGGGTGGCTACACCTTC | CASSRTGGGYTF
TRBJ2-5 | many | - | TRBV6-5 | TGTGCCAGCAGTTACTCAGCTCAAGAGACCCAGTACTTC | CASSYSAQETQYF
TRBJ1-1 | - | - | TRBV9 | TGTGCCAGCAGCCCAGGACAGTTGGCGAACACTGAAGCTTTCTTT | CASSPGQLANTEAFF
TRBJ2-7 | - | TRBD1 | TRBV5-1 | TGCGCCAGCAGCCCCGCCGGGACAGGCGCCTACGAGCAGTACTTC | CASSPAGTGAYEQYF
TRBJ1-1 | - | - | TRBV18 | TGTGCCAGCTCACCATTTGGGCTGACCACTGAAGCTTTCTTT | CASSPFGLTTEAFF
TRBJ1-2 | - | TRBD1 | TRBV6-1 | TGTGCCAGCAGTGAAGGGCCAGGGGGAGGCTACACCTTC | CASSEGPGGGYTF
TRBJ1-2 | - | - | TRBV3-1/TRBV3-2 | TGTGCCAGCAGCCAAGAGGGGCCCTATGGCTACACCTTC | CASSQEGPYGYTF
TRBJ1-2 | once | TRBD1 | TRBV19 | TGTGCCAGTTCCCCCGCTGGAAGGGGGCAAGGCTACACCTTC | CASSPAGRGQGYTF
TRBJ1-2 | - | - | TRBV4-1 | TGCGCCAGCAGCCACGAATCGAGGACGGGGGTCTATGGCTACACCTTC | CASSHESRTGVYGYTF
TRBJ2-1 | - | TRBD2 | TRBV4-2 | TGTGCCAGCAGCCAAGTACTAGCGGGGACATACAATGAGCAGTTCTTC | CASSQVLAGTYNEQFF
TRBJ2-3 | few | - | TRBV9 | TGTGCCAGCAGACCCTGGGACAACACAGATACGCAGTATTTT | CASRPWDNTDTQYF
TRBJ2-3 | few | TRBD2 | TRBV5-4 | TGTGCCAGCAGCCTAGGCTTGGCGGGGGGGACAGATACGCAGTATTTT | CASSLGLAGGTDTQYF
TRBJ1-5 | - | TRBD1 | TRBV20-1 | TGCAGTGCTAGTAAAAGACAGGGAATTTCGAGCAATCAGCCCCAGCATTTT | CSASKRQGISSNQPQHF
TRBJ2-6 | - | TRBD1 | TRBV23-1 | TGCGCCAGCAGTCAGGAGCCGGGACAGCGAACCTACTCTGGGGCCAACGTCCTGACTTTC | CASSQEPGQRTYSGANVLTF
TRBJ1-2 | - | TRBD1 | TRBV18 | TGTGCCAGCTCCCCGGACAGGGTGACTGGCTACACCTTC | CASSPDRVTGYTF
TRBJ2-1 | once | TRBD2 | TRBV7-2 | TGTGCCAGCAGCTTAGTCCCTAGCGGCAATGAGCAGTTCTTC | CASSLVPSGNEQFF
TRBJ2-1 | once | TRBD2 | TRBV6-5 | TGTGCCAGCAGAGACGGACTAGCGGGGTACAATGAGCAGTTCTTC | CASRDGLAGYNEQFF
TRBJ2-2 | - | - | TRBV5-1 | TGCGCCAGCAGCTTGCGTAACACCGGGGAGCTGTTTTTT | CASSLRNTGELFF
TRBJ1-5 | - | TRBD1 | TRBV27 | TGTGCCAGCAGTTTATCGTCGACAGGGGTGCCCGGGGCGCCCCAGCATTTT | CASSLSSTGVPGAPQHF
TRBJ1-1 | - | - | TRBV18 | TGTGCCAGCTCACCACCATCCGGAGGGTGGAACACTGAAGCTTTCTTT | CASSPPSGGWNTEAFF